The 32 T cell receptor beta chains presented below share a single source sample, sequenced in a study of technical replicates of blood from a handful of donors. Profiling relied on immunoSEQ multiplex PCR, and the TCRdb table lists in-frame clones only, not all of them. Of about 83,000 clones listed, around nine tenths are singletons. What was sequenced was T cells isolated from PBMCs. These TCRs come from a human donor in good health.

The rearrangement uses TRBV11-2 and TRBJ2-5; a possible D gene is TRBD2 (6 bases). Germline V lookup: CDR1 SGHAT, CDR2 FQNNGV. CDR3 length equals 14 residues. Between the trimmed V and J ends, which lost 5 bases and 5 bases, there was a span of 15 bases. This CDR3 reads CASSPGGAGETQYF. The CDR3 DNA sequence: TGTGCCAGCAGCCCAGGCGGCGCGGGGGAGACCCAGTACTTC.

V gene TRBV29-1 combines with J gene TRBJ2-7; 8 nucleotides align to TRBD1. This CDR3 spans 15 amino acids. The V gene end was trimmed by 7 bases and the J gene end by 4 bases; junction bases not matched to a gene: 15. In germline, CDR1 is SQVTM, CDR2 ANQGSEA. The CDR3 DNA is TGCAGCGCCACATATAGGACAGGGAGATATTACGAGCAGTACTTC. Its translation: CSATYRTGRYYEQYF.

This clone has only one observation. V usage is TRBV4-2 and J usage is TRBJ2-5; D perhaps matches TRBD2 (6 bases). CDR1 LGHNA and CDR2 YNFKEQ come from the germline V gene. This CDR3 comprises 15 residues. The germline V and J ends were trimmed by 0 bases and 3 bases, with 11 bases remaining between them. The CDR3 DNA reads TGTGCCAGCAGCCAAGATCTAACTAGCAAAGAGACCCAGTACTTC. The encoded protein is CASSQDLTSKETQYF.

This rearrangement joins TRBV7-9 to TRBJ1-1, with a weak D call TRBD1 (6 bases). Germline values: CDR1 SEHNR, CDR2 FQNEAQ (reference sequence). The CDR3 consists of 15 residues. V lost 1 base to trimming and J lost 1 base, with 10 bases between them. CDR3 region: CASSLETGQNTEAFF. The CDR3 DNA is TGTGCCAGCAGCTTAGAGACGGGACAGAACACTGAAGCTTTCTTT.

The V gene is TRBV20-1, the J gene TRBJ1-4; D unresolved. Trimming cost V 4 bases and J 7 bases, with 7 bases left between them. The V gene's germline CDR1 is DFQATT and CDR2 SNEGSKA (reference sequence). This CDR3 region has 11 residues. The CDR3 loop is CSAIRGEKLFF. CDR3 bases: TGCAGTGCTATACGGGGTGAAAAACTGTTTTTT.

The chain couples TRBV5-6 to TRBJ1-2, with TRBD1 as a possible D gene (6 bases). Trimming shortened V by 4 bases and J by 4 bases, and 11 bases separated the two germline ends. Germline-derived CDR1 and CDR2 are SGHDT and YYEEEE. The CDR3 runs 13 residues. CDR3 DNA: TGTGCCAGCAGCCGAGACAGGATCTATGGCTACACCTTC. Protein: CASSRDRIYGYTF.

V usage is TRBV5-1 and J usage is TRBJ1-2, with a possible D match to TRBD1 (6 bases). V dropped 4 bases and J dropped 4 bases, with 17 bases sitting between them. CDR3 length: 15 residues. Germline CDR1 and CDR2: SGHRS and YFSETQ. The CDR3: CASSETGLRTYGYTF. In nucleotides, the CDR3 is TGCGCCAGCAGCGAAACAGGGTTGAGGACCTATGGCTACACCTTC.

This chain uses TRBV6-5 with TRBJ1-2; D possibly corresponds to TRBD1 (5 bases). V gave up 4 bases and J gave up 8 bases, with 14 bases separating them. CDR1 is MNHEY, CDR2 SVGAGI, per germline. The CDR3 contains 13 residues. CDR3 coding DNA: TGTGCCAGCAGTTTATTCCAGGGCAAGGGCTACACCTTC. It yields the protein CASSLFQGKGYTF.

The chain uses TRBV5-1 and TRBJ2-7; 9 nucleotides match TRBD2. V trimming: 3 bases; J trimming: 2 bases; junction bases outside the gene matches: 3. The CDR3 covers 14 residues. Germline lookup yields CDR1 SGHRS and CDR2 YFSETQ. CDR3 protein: CASSSTSGPYEQYF. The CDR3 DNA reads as TGCGCCAGCAGCTCGACTAGCGGTCCCTACGAGCAGTACTTC.

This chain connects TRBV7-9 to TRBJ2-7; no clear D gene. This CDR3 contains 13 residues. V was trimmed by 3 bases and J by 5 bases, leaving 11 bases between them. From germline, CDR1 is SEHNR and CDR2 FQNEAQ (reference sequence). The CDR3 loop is CASSFKPSNEQYF. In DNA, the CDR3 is TGTGCCAGCAGCTTTAAGCCGTCCAACGAGCAGTACTTC. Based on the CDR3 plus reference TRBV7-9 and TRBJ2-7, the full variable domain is DTGVSQNPRHKITKRGQNVTFRCDPISEHNRLYWYRQTLGQGPEFLTYFQNEAQLEKSRLLSDRFSAERPKGSFSTLEIQRTEQGDSAMYLCASSFKPSNEQYFGPGTRLTVT.

The CDR3, as DNA: TGTGCCAGCAGCGTAGGTAGCGGGGGCAGCACAGATACGCAGTATTTT. It encodes CASSVGSGGSTDTQYF. The chain links TRBV9 to TRBJ2-3, with 9 bases fitting TRBD2. The ends lost 0 bases at V and 0 bases at J; junction bases unmatched: 2. This CDR3 has 16 residues. The germline gives CDR1 SGDLS, CDR2 YYNGEE. Full variable domain (rest looked up from reference TRBV9 and TRBJ2-3): DSGVTQTPKHLITATGQRVTLRCSPRSGDLSVYWYQQSLDQGLQFLIQYYNGEERAKGNILERFSAQQFPDLHSELNLSSLELGDSALYFCASSVGSGGSTDTQYFGPGTRLTVL.

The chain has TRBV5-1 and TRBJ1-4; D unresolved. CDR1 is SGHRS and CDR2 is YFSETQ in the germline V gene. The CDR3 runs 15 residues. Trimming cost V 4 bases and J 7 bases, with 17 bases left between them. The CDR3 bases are TGCGCCAGCAGCCCCGGAGGGAGTCACCTTGAAAAACTGTTTTTT. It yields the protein CASSPGGSHLEKLFF. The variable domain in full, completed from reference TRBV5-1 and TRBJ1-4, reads KAGVTQTPRYLIKTRGQQVTLSCSPISGHRSVSWYQQTPGQGLQFLFEYFSETQRNKGNFPGRFSGRQFSNSRSEMNVSTLELGDSALYLCASSPGGSHLEKLFFGSGTQLSVL.

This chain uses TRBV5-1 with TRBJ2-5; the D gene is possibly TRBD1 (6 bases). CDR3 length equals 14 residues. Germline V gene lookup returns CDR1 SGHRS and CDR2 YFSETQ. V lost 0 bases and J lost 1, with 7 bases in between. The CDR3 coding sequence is TGCGCCAGCAGCTTGGACAGGGCCCAAGAGACCCAGTACTTC. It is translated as CASSLDRAQETQYF. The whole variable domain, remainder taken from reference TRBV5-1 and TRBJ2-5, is KAGVTQTPRYLIKTRGQQVTLSCSPISGHRSVSWYQQTPGQGLQFLFEYFSETQRNKGNFPGRFSGRQFSNSRSEMNVSTLELGDSALYLCASSLDRAQETQYFGPGTRLLVL.

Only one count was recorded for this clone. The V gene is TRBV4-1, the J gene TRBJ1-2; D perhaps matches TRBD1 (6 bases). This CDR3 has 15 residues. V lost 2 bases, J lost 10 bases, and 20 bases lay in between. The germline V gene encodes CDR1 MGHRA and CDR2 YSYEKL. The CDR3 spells CASSQLRQGLNSYTF. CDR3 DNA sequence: TGCGCCAGCAGCCAACTCCGGCAGGGGTTAAACTCCTACACCTTC.

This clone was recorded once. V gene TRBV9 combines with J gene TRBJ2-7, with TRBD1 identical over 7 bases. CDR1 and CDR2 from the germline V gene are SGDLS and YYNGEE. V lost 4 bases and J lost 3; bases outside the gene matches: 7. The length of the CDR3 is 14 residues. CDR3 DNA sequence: TGTGCCAGCAGCCTGGGACAGAATCTCTACGAGCAGTACTTC. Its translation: CASSLGQNLYEQYF.

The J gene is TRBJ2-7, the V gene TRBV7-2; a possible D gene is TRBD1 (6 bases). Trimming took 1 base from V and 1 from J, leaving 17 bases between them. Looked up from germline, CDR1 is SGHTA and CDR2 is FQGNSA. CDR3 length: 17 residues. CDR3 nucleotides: TGTGCCAGCAGCTTAGAACGAGTCAGGGGCCCTTCCTACGAGCAGTACTTC. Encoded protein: CASSLERVRGPSYEQYF.

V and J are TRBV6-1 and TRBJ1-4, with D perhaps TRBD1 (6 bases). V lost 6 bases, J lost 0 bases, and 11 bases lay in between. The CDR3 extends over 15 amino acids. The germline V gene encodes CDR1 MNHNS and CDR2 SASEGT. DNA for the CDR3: TGTGCCAGCAGAGGACAGCCGGCAACTAATGAAAAACTGTTTTTT. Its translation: CASRGQPATNEKLFF.

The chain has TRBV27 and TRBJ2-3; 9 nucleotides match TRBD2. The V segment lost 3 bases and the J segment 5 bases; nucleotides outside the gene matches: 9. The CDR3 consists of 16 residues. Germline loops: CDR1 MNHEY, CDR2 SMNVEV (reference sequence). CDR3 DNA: TGTGCCAGCAGTTTTCGGGGCCTAGCGGGACGAGATACGCAGTATTTT. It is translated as CASSFRGLAGRDTQYF.

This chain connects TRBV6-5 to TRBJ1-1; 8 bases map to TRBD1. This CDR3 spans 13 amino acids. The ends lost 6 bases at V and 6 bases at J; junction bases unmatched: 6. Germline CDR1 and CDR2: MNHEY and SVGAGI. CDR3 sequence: CASSRQGIAEAFF. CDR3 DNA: TGTGCCAGCAGCCGACAGGGGATCGCTGAAGCTTTCTTT.

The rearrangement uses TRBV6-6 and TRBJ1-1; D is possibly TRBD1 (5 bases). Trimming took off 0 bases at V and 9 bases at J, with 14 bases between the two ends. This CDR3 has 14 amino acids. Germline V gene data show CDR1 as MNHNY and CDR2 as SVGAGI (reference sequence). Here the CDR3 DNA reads TGTGCCAGCAGTTACTCGAATCAGGGAGGGAAAGCTTTCTTT. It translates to CASSYSNQGGKAFF.

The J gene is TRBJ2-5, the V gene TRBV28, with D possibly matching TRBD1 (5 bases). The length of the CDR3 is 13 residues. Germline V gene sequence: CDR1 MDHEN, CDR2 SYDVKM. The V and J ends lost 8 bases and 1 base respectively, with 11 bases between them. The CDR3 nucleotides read TGTGCCAGCCTCACAAGGGGCCAAGAGACCCAGTACTTC. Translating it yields CASLTRGQETQYF.

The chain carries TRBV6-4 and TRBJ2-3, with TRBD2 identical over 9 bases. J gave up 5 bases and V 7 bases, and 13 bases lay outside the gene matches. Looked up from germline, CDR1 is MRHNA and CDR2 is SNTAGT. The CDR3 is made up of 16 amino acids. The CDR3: CASTAGGRAERDTQYF. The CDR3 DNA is TGTGCCAGCACCGCGGGGGGGAGGGCCGAGAGAGATACGCAGTATTTT.

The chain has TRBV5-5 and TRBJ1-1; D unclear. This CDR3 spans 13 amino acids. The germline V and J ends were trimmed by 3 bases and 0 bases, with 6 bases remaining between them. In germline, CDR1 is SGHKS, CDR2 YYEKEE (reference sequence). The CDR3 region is CASSSYMNTEAFF. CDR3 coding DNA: TGTGCCAGCAGCTCCTATATGAACACTGAAGCTTTCTTT.

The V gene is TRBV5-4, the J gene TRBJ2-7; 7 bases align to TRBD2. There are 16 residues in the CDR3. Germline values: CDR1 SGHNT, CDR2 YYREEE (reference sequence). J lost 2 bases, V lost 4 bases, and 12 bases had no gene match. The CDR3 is CASSHASGGRPYEQYF. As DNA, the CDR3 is TGTGCCAGCAGCCACGCTAGCGGAGGGCGTCCCTACGAGCAGTACTTC.

The CDR3 sequence is CASSLWTGVNTEAFF. CDR3 in DNA: TGTGCCAGCAGTCTCTGGACAGGGGTGAACACTGAAGCTTTCTTT. The chain recombines TRBV7-2 with TRBJ1-1; TRBD1 matches at 9 bases. Germline V CDR1 and CDR2: SGHTA, FQGNSA. This CDR3 contains 15 residues. V trimming: 6 bases; J trimming: 0 bases; junction bases outside the gene matches: 5.

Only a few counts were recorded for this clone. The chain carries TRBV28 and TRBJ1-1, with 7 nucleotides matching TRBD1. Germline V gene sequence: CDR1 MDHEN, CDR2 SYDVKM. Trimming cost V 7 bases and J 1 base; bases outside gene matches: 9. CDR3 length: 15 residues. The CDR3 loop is CASIVTGTKNTEAFF. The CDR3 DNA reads TGTGCCAGCATCGTGACAGGGACGAAGAACACTGAAGCTTTCTTT.

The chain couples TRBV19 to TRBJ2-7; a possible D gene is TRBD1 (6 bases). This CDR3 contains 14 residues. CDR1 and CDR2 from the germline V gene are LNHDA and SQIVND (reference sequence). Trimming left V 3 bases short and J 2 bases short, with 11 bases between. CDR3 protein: CASSINRVAYEQYF. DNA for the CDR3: TGTGCCAGTAGTATCAACAGGGTGGCCTACGAGCAGTACTTC.

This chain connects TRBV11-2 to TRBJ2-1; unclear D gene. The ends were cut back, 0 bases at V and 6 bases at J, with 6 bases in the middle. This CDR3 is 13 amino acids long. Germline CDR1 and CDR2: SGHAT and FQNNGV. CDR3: CASSLERFNEQFF. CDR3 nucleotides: TGTGCCAGCAGCTTAGAACGGTTCAATGAGCAGTTCTTC.

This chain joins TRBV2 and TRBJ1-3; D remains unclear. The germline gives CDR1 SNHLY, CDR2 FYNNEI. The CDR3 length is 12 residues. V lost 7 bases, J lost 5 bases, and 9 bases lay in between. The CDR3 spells CASTSPRNTIYF. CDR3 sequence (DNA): TGTGCCAGCACGAGCCCCAGAAACACCATATATTTT. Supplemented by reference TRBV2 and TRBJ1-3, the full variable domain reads EPEVTQTPSHQVTQMGQEVILRCVPISNHLYFYWYRQILGQKVEFLVSFYNNEISEKSEIFDDQFSVERPDGSNFTLKIRSTKLEDSAMYFCASTSPRNTIYFGEGSWLTVV.

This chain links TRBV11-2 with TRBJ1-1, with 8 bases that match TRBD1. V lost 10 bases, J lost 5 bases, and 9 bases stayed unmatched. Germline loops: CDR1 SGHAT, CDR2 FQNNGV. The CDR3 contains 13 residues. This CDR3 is CAIKTGDPTEAFF. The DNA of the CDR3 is TGTGCCATCAAGACAGGGGATCCTACTGAAGCTTTCTTT.

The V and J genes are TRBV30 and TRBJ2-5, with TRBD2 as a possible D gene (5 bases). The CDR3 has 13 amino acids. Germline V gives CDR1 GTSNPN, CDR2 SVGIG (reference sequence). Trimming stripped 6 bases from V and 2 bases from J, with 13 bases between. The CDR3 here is CACGGLLQETQYF. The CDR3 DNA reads TGTGCCTGCGGCGGGCTTTTACAAGAGACCCAGTACTTC.

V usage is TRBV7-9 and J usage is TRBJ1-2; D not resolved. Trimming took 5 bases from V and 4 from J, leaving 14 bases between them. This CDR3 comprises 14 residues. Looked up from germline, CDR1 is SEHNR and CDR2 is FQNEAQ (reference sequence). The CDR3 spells CASSASPRIYGYTF. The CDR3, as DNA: TGTGCCAGCAGCGCAAGCCCAAGAATCTATGGCTACACCTTC. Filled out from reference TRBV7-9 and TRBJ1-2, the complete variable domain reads DTGVSQNPRHKITKRGQNVTFRCDPISEHNRLYWYRQTLGQGPEFLTYFQNEAQLEKSRLLSDRFSAERPKGSFSTLEIQRTEQGDSAMYLCASSASPRIYGYTFGSGTRLTVV.